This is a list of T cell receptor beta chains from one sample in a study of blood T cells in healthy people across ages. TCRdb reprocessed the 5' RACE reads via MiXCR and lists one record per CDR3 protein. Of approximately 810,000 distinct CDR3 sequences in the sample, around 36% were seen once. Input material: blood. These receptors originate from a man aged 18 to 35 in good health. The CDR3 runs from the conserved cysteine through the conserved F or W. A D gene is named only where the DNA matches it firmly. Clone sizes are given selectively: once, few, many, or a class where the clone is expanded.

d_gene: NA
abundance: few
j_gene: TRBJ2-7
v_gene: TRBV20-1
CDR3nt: TGCAGCCTCTTCCGCACTAGCGAGCAGTACTTC
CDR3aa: CSLFRTSEQYF

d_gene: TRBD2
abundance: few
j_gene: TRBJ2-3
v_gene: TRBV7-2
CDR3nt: TGTGCCAGCACCATTCAGGCTAGCGGGGGCACAGATACGCAGTATTTT
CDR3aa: CASTIQASGGTDTQYF

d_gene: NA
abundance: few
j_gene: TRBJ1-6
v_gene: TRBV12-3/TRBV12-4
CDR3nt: TGTGCCAGCAGTACTGCCGGGACTTCTAATTCACCCCTCCACTTT
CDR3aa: CASSTAGTSNSPLHF

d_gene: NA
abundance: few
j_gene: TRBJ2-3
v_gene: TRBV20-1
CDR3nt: TGCAGTGCCACAGGGTCTAGTCTAGATACGCAGTATTTT
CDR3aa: CSATGSSLDTQYF

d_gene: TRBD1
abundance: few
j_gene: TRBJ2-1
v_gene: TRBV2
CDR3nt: TGTGCCAGCAGTCCTATCGGGACAGGGGGCGATGAGCAGTTCTTC
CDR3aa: CASSPIGTGGDEQFF

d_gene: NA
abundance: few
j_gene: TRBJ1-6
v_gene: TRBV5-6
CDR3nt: TGTGCCAGCAGCTTGGTCGTGGGCAATTCACCCCTCCACTTT
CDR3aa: CASSLVVGNSPLHF

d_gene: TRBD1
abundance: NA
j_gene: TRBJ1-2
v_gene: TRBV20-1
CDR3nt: TGCAGTGCTAGTCGGACAGGGGACTATGGCTACACCTTC
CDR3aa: CSASRTGDYGYTF

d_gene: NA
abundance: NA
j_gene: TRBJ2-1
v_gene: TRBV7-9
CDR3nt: TGTGCCAGCAGCTCACCACGCACAGGGAGTTTTTCTGAGCAGTTCTTC
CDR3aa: CASSSPRTGSFSEQFF

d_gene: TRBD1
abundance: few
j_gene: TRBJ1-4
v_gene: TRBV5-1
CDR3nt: TGCGCCAGCAGCGTACAAGGACAGGTCGGACTGTTTTTT
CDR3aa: CASSVQGQVGLFF

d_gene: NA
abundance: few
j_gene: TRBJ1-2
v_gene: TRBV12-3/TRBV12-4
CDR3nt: TGTGCCAGCAGTCCGCAGGGATTGAACTATGGCTACACCTTC
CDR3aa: CASSPQGLNYGYTF

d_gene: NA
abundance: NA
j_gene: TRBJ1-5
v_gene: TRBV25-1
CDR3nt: TGTGCCAGCAGTGATAACAGGGATGGCAATCAGCCCCAGCATTTT
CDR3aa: CASSDNRDGNQPQHF

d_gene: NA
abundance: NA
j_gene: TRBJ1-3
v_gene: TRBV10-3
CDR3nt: TGTGCCATCCAGGAGGACCTCACTGGAAACACCATATATTTT
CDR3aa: CAIQEDLTGNTIYF

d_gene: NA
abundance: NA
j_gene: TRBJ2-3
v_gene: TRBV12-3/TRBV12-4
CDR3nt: TGTGCCAGCAGTATACACCGGGAGAGATCAGATACGCAGTATTTT
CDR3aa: CASSIHRERSDTQYF

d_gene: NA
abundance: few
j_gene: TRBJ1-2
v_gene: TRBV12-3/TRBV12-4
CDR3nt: TGTGCCAGCAGTGTATCGGGGGGGGAAAGTGGCTACACCTTC
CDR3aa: CASSVSGGESGYTF

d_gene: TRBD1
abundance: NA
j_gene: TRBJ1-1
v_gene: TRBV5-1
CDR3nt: TGCGCCAGCAACCTAGGACAGGGGGGCACTGAAGCTTTCTTT
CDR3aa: CASNLGQGGTEAFF

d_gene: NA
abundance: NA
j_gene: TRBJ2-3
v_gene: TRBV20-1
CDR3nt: TGCAGTGCCCTACCAGGGAGCACAGATACGCAGTATTTT
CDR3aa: CSALPGSTDTQYF

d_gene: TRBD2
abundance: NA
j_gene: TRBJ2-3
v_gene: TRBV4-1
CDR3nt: TGCGCCAGCAGCCATGGGACTAGCGGGGTTAGCCCAGGAGATACGCAGTATTTT
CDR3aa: CASSHGTSGVSPGDTQYF

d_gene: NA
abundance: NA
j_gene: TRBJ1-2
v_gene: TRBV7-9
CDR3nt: TGTGCCAGCAGCTTAGCGTCAGACACCAATGGCTACACCTTC
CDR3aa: CASSLASDTNGYTF

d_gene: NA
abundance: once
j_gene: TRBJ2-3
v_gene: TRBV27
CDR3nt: TGTGCCAGCAGTCTATTAGGGGCTGGGTCCACAGATACGCAGTATTTT
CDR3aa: CASSLLGAGSTDTQYF

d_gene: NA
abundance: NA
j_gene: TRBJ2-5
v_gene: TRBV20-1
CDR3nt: TGCAGTGCTAGTCCGGAGGACACCTCGGGGGAGACCCAGTACTTC
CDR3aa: CSASPEDTSGETQYF

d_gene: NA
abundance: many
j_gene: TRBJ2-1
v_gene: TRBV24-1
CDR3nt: TGTGCCACCAGTGATGGGGGCTTCGATGAGCAGTTCTTC
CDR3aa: CATSDGGFDEQFF

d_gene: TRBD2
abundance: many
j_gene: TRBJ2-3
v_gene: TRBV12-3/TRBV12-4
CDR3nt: TGTGCCAGCAGTTTAGGCGGGGGACCAGATACGCAGTATTTT
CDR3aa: CASSLGGGPDTQYF

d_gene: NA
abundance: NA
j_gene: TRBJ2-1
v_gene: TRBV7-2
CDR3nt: TGTGCCAGCAGCTTAGACGGAGTCTCCTACAATGAGCAGTTCTTC
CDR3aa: CASSLDGVSYNEQFF

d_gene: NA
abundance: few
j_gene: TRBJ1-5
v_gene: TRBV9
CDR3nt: TGTGCCAGCAGCGTAGGCCCCGGGGGTCAGCCCCAGCATTTT
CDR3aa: CASSVGPGGQPQHF

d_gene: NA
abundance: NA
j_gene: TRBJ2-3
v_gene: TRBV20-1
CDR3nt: TGCAGTGCTAGAGATGTGGGACACCAAATCACAGATACGCAGTATTTT
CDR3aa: CSARDVGHQITDTQYF

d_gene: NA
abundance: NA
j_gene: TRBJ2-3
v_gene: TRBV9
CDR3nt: TGTGCCCGCAGTGCCCCCTTTGGGGGTACGCAGTATTTT
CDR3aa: CARSAPFGGTQYF

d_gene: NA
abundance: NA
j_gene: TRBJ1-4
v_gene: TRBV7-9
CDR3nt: TGTGCCAGCAGCCTGGACAGATCAGAAAAACTGTTTTTT
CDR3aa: CASSLDRSEKLFF

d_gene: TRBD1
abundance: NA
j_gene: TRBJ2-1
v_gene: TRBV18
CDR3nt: TGTGCCAGCTCACCGGAGGGGACAGGGGGCAGGGATGAGCAGTTCTTC
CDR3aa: CASSPEGTGGRDEQFF

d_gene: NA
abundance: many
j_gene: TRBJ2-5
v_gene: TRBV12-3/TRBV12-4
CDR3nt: TGTGCCAGCAGCTTAGGCACGGGTCAAGAGACCCAGTACTTC
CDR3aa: CASSLGTGQETQYF

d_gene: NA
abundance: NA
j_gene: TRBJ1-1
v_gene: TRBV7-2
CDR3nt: TGTGCCAGCAGCTTAAATACAGGTTTGAACACTGAAGCTTTCTTT
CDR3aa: CASSLNTGLNTEAFF

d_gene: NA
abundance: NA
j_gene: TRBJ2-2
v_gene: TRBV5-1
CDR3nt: TGCGCCAGCAGCTTACGAAGAGGCACCGGGGAGCTGTTTTTT
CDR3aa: CASSLRRGTGELFF

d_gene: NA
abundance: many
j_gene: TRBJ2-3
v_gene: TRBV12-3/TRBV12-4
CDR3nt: TGTGCCAGCAGTTTATTATGGCCACCAGAGGTGGATACGCAGTATTTT
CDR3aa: CASSLLWPPEVDTQYF

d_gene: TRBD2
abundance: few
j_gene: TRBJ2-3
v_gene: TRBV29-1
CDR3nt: TGCAGCGTCCCCCGCGCTAGCGGGGGTCTGACAGATACGCAGTATTTT
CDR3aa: CSVPRASGGLTDTQYF

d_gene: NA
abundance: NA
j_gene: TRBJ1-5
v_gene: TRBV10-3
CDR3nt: TGTGCCATCAGTACGGACAGAAATCAGCTCCAGCATTTT
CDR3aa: CAISTDRNQLQHF

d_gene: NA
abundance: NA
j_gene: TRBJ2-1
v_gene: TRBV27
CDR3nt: TGTGCCAGCAGTTTGAAGTTCGGGCGGAATGAGCAGTTCTTC
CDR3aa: CASSLKFGRNEQFF

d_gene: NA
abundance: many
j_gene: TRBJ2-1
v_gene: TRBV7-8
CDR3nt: TGTGCCAGCAGCTTTGACGCGACCTACCCATCCTACAATGAGCAGTTCTTC
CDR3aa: CASSFDATYPSYNEQFF

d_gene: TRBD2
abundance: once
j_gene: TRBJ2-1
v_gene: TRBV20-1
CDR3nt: TGCAGTCTTACAGGAGCTAGCGGGCGAAATGAGCAGTTCTTC
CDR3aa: CSLTGASGRNEQFF

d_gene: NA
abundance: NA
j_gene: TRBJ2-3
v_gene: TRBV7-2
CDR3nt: TGTACCAGCAGCTTAGCGGGGCGCACAGATACGCAGTATTTT
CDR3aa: CTSSLAGRTDTQYF

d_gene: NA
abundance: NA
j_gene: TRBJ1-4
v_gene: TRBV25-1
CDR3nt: TGTGCCAGCAGTGACTCTGGACAGTCGGCTGAAAAACTGTTTTTT
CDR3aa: CASSDSGQSAEKLFF

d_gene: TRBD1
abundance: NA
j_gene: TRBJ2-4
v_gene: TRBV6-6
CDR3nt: TGTGCCAGCAGTTACGGGGACAGGGGGTCTCAGTACTTC
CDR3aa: CASSYGDRGSQYF

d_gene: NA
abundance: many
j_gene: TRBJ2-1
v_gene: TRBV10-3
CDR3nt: TGTGCCATCAGTGAGAAATCCTATCTCCATGAGCAGTTCTTC
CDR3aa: CAISEKSYLHEQFF

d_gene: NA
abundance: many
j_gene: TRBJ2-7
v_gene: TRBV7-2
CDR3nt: TGTGCCAGCAGCTCCGAGGGAGACAACTACGAGCAGTACTTC
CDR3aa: CASSSEGDNYEQYF

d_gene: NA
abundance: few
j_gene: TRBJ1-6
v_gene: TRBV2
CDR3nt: TGTGCCAGCAGTGACAGGTTAGAGTCACCCCTCCACTTT
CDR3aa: CASSDRLESPLHF

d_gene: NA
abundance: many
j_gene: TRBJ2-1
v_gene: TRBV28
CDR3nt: TGTGCCAGTGGGGCGGGGAATGAGCAGTTCTTC
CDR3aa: CASGAGNEQFF

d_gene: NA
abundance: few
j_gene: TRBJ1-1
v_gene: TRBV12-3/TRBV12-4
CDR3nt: TGTGCCAGCAGTGTATATTCGGTGAACACTGAAGCTTTCTTT
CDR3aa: CASSVYSVNTEAFF

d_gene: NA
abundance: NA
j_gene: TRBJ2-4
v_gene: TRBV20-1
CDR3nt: TGCAGTGCTAGAGTGGGAAACATTCAGTACTTC
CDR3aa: CSARVGNIQYF

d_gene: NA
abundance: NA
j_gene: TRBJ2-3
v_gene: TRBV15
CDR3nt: TGTGCCACCAGCAGAGAGAGTGGAGATACGCGGTATTTT
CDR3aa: CATSRESGDTRYF

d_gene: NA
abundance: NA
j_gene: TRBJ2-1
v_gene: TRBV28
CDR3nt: TGTGCCAGCAGTGTGGGCTCCCGGGGAGATGAGCAGTTCTTC
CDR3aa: CASSVGSRGDEQFF

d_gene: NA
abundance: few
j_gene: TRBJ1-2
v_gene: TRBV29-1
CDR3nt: TGCAGCTATCGATCAGGAAACTATGGCTACACCTTC
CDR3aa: CSYRSGNYGYTF

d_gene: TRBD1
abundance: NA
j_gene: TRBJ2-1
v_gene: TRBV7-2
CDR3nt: TGTGCCAACAGCTTAGACAGGGGGCTGTACAATGAGCAGTTCTTC
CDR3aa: CANSLDRGLYNEQFF

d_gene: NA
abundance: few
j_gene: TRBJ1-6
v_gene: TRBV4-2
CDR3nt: TGTGCCAGCAGCCAAGATCTTGCTGGAAGCTCCTATAATTCACCCCTCCACTTT
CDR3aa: CASSQDLAGSSYNSPLHF

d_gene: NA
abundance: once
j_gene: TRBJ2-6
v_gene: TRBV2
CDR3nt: TGTGCCAGCAGTGAGAGCTCGTCCGGGGCCAACGTCCTGACTTTC
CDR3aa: CASSESSSGANVLTF

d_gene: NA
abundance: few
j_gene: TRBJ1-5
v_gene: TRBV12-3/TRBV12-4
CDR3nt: TGTGCCAGCAGTTTAAGCGCGGGAGATCAGCCCCAGCATTTT
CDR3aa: CASSLSAGDQPQHF

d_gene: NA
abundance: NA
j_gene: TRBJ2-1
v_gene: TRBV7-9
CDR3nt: TGTGCCAGCAGCACAAACAATGAGCAGTTCTTC
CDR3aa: CASSTNNEQFF

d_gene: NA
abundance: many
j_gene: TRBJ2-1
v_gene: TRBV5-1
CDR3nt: TGCGCCAGCAGCGGCGGGGATTACAATGAGCAGTTCTTC
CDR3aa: CASSGGDYNEQFF

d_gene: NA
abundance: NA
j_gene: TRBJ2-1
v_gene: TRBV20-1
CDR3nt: TGCAGTGCTAAGATCTACTACGACCTTGGCTCCTACAATGAGCAGTTCTTC
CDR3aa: CSAKIYYDLGSYNEQFF

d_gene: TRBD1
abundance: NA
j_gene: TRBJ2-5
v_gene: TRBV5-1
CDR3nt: TGCGCCAGCAGCTTCCGCCCGGGACAGTCGTCCCAAGAGACCCAGTACTTC
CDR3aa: CASSFRPGQSSQETQYF